Detailed here is one T cell receptor (beta chain). Its target is unknown. These data originate in a study of post-analysis software for immune sequencing data. Study context: Disease courses included relapsing-remitting, secondary progressive and progressive-relapsing multiple sclerosis. Study-level results: Under the F measure, samples that were prepared in one batch clustered strongly together. Among roughly five TRBV segments more frequent in patients than controls were TRBV5-6, TRBV5-1 and TRBV20-1. When compared against controls, multiple sclerosis patients showed significantly lower normalized Chao1 diversity.

Carried by the TCR beta cDNA libraries were unique molecular identifiers. Researchers reported roughly 0.5 million cDNA molecules coming from roughly 1 to 10 million T cells. TCRdb passed the PCR reads through MiXCR, listing each CDR3 protein once. This table has hundreds of thousands of distinct CDR3 sequences, just under 30% appearing once. Germline V gene lookup returns CDR1 DFQATT and CDR2 SNEGSKA (reference sequence). This CDR3 contains 15 residues. V lost 1 base and J lost 6, with 18 bases in between. The TCR was taken from a girl between 10 and 17 years old with multiple sclerosis. Sequenced: blood. The rearrangement joins TRBV20-1 to TRBJ1-1; D unresolved. The CDR3 nucleotides read TGCAGTGCTAGAGCCAATTCTATCCTCGAGGCTGAAGCTTTCTTT. Its protein product is CSARANSILEAEAFF.